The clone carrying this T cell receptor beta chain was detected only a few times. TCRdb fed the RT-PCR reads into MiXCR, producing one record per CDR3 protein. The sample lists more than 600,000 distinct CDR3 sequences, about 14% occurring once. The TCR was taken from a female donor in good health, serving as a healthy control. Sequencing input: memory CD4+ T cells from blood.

Here the CDR3 reads CASSLDSARSYEQYF. CDR3 nucleotide sequence: TGCGCCAGCAGCTTGGACAGTGCCCGCTCCTACGAGCAGTACTTC. The V call is TRBV5-1, the J call TRBJ2-7; D is uncertain. The length of the CDR3 is 15 residues. Germline-derived CDR1 and CDR2 are SGHRS and YFSETQ. With 0 bases removed from V and 0 bases from J, the gap between germline ends came to 10 bases.